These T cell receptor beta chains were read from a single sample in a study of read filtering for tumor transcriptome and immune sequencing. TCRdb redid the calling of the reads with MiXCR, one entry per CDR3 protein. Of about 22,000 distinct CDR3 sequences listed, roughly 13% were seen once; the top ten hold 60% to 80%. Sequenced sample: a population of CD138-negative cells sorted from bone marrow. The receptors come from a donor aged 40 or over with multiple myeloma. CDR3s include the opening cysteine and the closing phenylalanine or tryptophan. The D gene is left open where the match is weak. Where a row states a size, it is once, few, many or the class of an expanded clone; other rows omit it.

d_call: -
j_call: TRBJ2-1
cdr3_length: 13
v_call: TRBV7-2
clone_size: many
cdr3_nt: TGTGCCAGCAGCTTAGAGTTTCGTGATGAGCAGTTCTTC
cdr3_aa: CASSLEFRDEQFF

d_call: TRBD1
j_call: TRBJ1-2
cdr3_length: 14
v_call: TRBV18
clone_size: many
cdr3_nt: TGTGCCAGCTCACCCGGACAGGGATCCTATGGCTACACCTTC
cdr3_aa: CASSPGQGSYGYTF

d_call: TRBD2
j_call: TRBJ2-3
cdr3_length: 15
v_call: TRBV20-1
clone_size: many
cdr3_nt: TGCAGTGCTAGTAATGCGGGAGCGGGCACAGATACGCAGTATTTT
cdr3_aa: CSASNAGAGTDTQYF

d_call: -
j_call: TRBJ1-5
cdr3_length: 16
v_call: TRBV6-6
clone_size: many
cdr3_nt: TGTGCCAGCAGTCCCGCTCCGGGGTATAGAAGTCAGCCCCAGCATTTT
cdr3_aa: CASSPAPGYRSQPQHF

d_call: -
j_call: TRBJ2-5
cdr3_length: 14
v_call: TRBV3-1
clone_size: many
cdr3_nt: TGTGCCAGCAGCCAAGAGTCAGTCGGCCAGACCCAGTACTTC
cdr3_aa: CASSQESVGQTQYF

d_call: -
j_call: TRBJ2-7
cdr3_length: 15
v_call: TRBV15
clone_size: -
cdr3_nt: TGTGCCACCAGCAGAGATCTTGAGGGGCAGCTCGAGCAGTACTTC
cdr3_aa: CATSRDLEGQLEQYF

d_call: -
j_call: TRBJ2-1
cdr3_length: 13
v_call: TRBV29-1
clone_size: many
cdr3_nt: TGCAGCGTTGAAACTACTACTCTGAATGAGCAGTTCTTC
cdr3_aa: CSVETTTLNEQFF

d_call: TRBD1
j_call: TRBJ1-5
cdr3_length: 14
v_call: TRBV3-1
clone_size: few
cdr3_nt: TGTGCCAGCAGCCAGGCGGGACAGAATCAGCCCCAGCATTTT
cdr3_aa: CASSQAGQNQPQHF

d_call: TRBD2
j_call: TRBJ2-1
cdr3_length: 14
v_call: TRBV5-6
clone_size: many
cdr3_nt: TGTGCCAGCAGCTTTAGCTGGGGAGGGAATGAGCAGTTCTTC
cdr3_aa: CASSFSWGGNEQFF

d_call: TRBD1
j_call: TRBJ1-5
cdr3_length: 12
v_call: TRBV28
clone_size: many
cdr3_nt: TGTGCCAGCATACGGACAGGTGAGCCCCAGCATTTT
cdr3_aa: CASIRTGEPQHF

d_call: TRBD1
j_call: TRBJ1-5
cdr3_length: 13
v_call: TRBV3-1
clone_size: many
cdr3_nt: TGTGCCAGCAGCCAGGGACAGGGGGCTGGTAGACATTTT
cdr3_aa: CASSQGQGAGRHF

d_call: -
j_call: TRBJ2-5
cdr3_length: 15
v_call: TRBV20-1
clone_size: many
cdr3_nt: TGCAGTGCTAGAGCTACCCCCAGGGGTTGGGAGACCCAGTACTTC
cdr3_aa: CSARATPRGWETQYF

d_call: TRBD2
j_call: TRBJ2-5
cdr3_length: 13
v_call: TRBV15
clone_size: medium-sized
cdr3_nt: TGTGCCACCAGCGGTATAGCGGGAGAGACCCAGTACTTC
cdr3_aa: CATSGIAGETQYF